This entry is about one T cell receptor beta chain. Its target is not known. The data were taken from a study of cytomegalovirus exposure and HLA in healthy donors. The primer mix had 60 Vbeta and 13 Jbeta primers. Some clones are missing from TCRdb's copy, which holds only in-frame ones; the method was immunoSEQ multiplex PCR. Seen in this sample are under 200,000 clones; the ten most common clones hold about 0.8%. The CDR3 has 16 residues. Trimming stripped 6 bases from V and 1 base from J, with 18 bases between. Germline CDR1 is LNHDA and CDR2 is SQIVND (reference sequence). Regarding the study as a whole: Earlier analysis looked at TCR beta V segments, and most were productive about 87% or about 30% of the time. Three chains linked to CMV were shown in vitro to be specific for CMV antigens.

This receptor was obtained from a woman aged 18-29 years in good health and CMV-seropositive. Specimen: PBMCs. The chain recombines TRBV19 with TRBJ1-1, with a weak D call TRBD1 (5 bases). The CDR3 coding sequence is TGTGCCAGTAGGAATGGGGGGACTGGGGGGAACACTGAAGCTTTCTTT. It codes for CASRNGGTGGNTEAFF.